This T cell receptor (beta chain) was found in a study of identical twins. Unique molecular identifiers were present on cDNA, and template switching added a universal primer site. MiXCR, applied by TCRdb to the 5' RACE reads, yields one record per CDR3 protein. Of around 670,000 distinct CDR3 sequences in the sample, 6% to 6.5% are singletons; the top ten hold around 1.9%. All of the donors were Caucasians in good health. This clonotype was seen ten or more times. The sequencing sample was made of naive T cells sorted from blood. This TCR derives from a man between 18 and 29 years old in good health.

For the CDR3, the DNA is TGTGCCAGCGGGTTAGCGGGAGTAATGAGCAATGAGCAGTTCTTC. It encodes CASGLAGVMSNEQFF. The rearrangement joins TRBV12-3 or TRBV12-4 to TRBJ2-1, with 9 bases aligning to TRBD2. Germline trimming cut 8 bases from V and 6 bases from J; bases unmatched to any gene: 11. The CDR3 is 15 residues long.